These 12 T cell receptor beta chains came from one sample sequenced in a study of Ad26.COV2.S vaccination and SARS-CoV-2 variants (dated by TCRdb to the early 2020s). The library was generated by the immunoSEQ multiplex PCR assay. TCRdb stores this immuneACCESS table with in-frame sequences only. Part of the clones is absent; in the studies checked, under half of the shortfall reflects unresolved V genes, and no reason is known for the rest. Within this sample are 410,000 or so clones, with about 93% of them counted one time only. 12% of the sample rests with the top ten. What the treatment or condition label conveys for this sample: over 15 received Ad26.COV2.S at low or high dose, single or two shots; several received placebo; per-sample allocation not given. Repertoires of vaccine and placebo recipients were sequenced from samples collected on day 63 after the first injection. This specimen was peripheral blood, taken in a trial of Ad26.COV2.S vaccine versus placebo. The source of these receptors is a person between 18 and 65 years old who received the Ad26.COV2.S COVID-19 vaccine or a placebo.

This chain uses TRBV28 with TRBJ2-1; D call uncertain. V was cut by 5 bases and J by 5 bases, with 7 bases left in between. Germline CDR1 is MDHEN and CDR2 is SYDVKM. CDR3 length: 12 amino acids. CDR3 DNA sequence: TGTGCCAGCAGTAACCGGAACAATGAGCAGTTCTTC. It encodes CASSNRNNEQFF.

This chain joins TRBV2 and TRBJ1-2; TRBD1 might be the D (5 bases). Germline loops: CDR1 SNHLY, CDR2 FYNNEI. The V end was cut by 1 base, the J end by 0 bases, with 6 bases between. The CDR3 loop spans 14 amino acids. For the CDR3, the DNA is TGTGCCAGCAGTGAAGGGGGCTCTAACTATGGCTACACCTTC. It specifies CASSEGGSNYGYTF.

The CDR3: CASSVKNSPLHF. For the CDR3, the DNA is TGTGCCAGCAGCGTCAAAAATTCACCCCTCCACTTT. The V call is TRBV9, the J call TRBJ1-6; D unclear. CDR3 size: 12 residues. Germline V gene lookup returns CDR1 SGDLS and CDR2 YYNGEE. V shed 2 bases and J shed 7 bases, with 4 bases lying between them.

V gene TRBV5-1 combines with J gene TRBJ1-3; possible D gene TRBD1, 6 bases. Per germline, CDR1 SGHRS and CDR2 YFSETQ. V was pared by 0 bases and J by 4 bases, with 11 bases between. The CDR3 runs 15 residues. CDR3 amino acids: CASSLEGGIGNTIYF. In DNA, the CDR3 is TGCGCCAGCAGCTTGGAGGGGGGAATCGGAAACACCATATATTTT.

This rearrangement joins TRBV9 to TRBJ1-2; weak D call: TRBD1 (5 bases). This CDR3 has 12 residues. V shed 4 bases and J shed 7 bases, with 11 bases lying between them. Germline V lookup: CDR1 SGDLS, CDR2 YYNGEE. CDR3: CASSPGFSGYTF. The CDR3 DNA sequence: TGTGCCAGCAGCCCAGGGTTTTCTGGCTACACCTTC.

The rearrangement uses TRBV7-8 and TRBJ1-5, with a possible D match to TRBD1 (6 bases). The CDR3 is 17 amino acids. Trimming stripped 0 bases from V and 4 bases from J, with 16 bases between. The V gene's germline CDR1 is SGHVS and CDR2 FQNEAQ. The CDR3 DNA sequence: TGTGCCAGCAGCTTAGCCAAAGGGGGGATAACTAATCAGCCCCAGCATTTT. It yields the protein CASSLAKGGITNQPQHF. The full variable domain, rest sourced from reference TRBV7-8 and TRBJ1-5, is GAGVSQSPRYKVAKRGQDVALRCDPISGHVSLFWYQQALGQGPEFLTYFQNEAQLDKSGLPSDRFFAERPEGSVSTLKIQRTQQEDSAVYLCASSLAKGGITNQPQHFGDGTRLSIL.

The chain carries TRBV7-2 and TRBJ1-2, with D possibly matching TRBD1 (5 bases). Trimming took off 4 bases at V and 2 bases at J, with 23 bases between the two ends. Germline V lookup: CDR1 SGHTA, CDR2 FQGNSA. The CDR3 contains 18 residues. The CDR3 nucleotides are TGTGCCAGCAGCTCTTACCCTTTCGGGGCAGATGAGAACTATGGCTACACCTTC. It yields the protein CASSSYPFGADENYGYTF.

The V gene is TRBV18, the J gene TRBJ2-5; D gene uncertain. V lost 3 bases, J lost 3 bases, and 8 bases lay in between. The CDR3 covers 13 residues. The germline V gene has CDR1 KGHSH and CDR2 LQKENI. CDR3 region: CASSPGPKETQYF. CDR3 DNA: TGTGCCAGCTCACCCGGGCCTAAAGAGACCCAGTACTTC. Combining the CDR3 with reference TRBV18 and TRBJ2-5 gives the whole variable domain NAGVMQNPRHLVRRRGQEARLRCSPMKGHSHVYWYRQLPEEGLKFMVYLQKENIIDESGMPKERFSAEFPKEGPSILRIQQVVRGDSAAYFCASSPGPKETQYFGPGTRLLVL.

V is TRBV7-2 and J is TRBJ1-1, with D uncertain. Deletions cut 6 bases from V and 6 bases from J, with 14 bases between. CDR3 size: 13 residues. Germline V lookup: CDR1 SGHTA, CDR2 FQGNSA. The CDR3: CASRATSVAEAFF. The CDR3 coding sequence is TGTGCCAGCAGGGCCACTTCGGTGGCTGAAGCTTTCTTT.

Details on this clone: Other DNA sequences within the sample encode an identical CDR3. The chain uses TRBV6-5 and TRBJ1-1; a possible D gene is TRBD1 (6 bases). Germline V gene sequence: CDR1 MNHEY, CDR2 SVGAGI. The length of the CDR3 is 13 residues. The V end was cut by 7 bases, the J end by 5 bases, with 14 bases between. The CDR3 sequence: CASTQTGGTEAFF. DNA for the CDR3: TGTGCCAGCACCCAGACAGGCGGGACTGAAGCTTTCTTT.

The chain combines TRBV6-5 with TRBJ2-1; D may be TRBD2 (6 bases). CDR1 MNHEY and CDR2 SVGAGI come from the germline V gene. Trimming took 5 bases from V and 11 from J, leaving 13 bases between them. The CDR3 contains 12 residues. The CDR3 nucleotides read TGTGCCAGCAGTCGGGACTCAACAAAGCAGTTCTTC. It translates to CASSRDSTKQFF.

The genes are TRBV27 and TRBJ2-5; 15 bases are a match to TRBD2. CDR1 and CDR2 from the germline V gene are MNHEY and SMNVEV (reference sequence). Unmatched junction bases numbered 2, after V lost 2 bases and J lost 4 bases. This CDR3 comprises 16 residues. The DNA for the CDR3 is TGTGCCAGCAGTTTAGGGACTAGCGGGAGGCTAGAGACCCAGTACTTC. This encodes CASSLGTSGRLETQYF.